This T cell receptor beta chain came from a study of identical twins. Trimming removed 0 bases from V and 7 bases from J, with 11 bases in between. CDR3 length: 14 residues. The germline V gene encodes CDR1 SGHRS and CDR2 YFSETQ. TCRdb processed the 5' RACE reads anew with MiXCR; each CDR3 protein has one entry. The top ten hold about 2.9% of the sample, which has about 470,000 distinct CDR3 sequences, around 24% seen once. Separately, the same data were catalogued under a study of T cells expressing NK-cell markers. That source notes: Among the eight sequenced donors, seven tested HCMV-seropositive and one tested seronegative. Within several experiments, an anti-gamma-delta TCR antibody kept the sorting limited to alpha-beta TCR T cells.

This TCR was sampled from a young woman in good health. Input material: CD4+ T cells sorted from blood. V gene TRBV5-1 combines with J gene TRBJ2-4, with a tentative D call TRBD2 (5 bases). The CDR3 DNA sequence: TGCGCCAGCAGCTTGGGCCTAGCAACGAACATTCAGTACTTC. Translated, it gives CASSLGLATNIQYF. The full variable domain, rest sourced from reference TRBV5-1 and TRBJ2-4, is KAGVTQTPRYLIKTRGQQVTLSCSPISGHRSVSWYQQTPGQGLQFLFEYFSETQRNKGNFPGRFSGRQFSNSRSEMNVSTLELGDSALYLCASSLGLATNIQYFGAGTRLSVL.